Listed below are T cell receptor beta chains from one sample, sequenced in a study of technical replicates of blood from several donors. The table came from immunoSEQ multiplex PCR; TCRdb's copy has only in-frame clones and leaves some out. Among about 82,000 clones listed, 96% were seen once. The source material was T cells isolated from PBMCs. Receptors were obtained from a human donor in good health. The CDR3 runs from the conserved cysteine through the conserved F or W. Fields, in order: J gene, clone size, D gene, V gene, CDR3 protein, CDR3 DNA. The D gene is left open where the match is weak. Size tells how often a clone was seen (once, few, many) or the class of an expanded clone, and some rows leave it out.

j_call: TRBJ2-1
clone_size: NA
d_call: NA
v_call: TRBV19
cdr3_aa: CASSTGYQGQYNEQFF
cdr3_nt: TGTGCCAGTAGTACAGGCTATCAGGGGCAATACAATGAGCAGTTCTTC

j_call: TRBJ1-2
clone_size: NA
d_call: NA
v_call: TRBV7-9
cdr3_aa: CASSPGTRIGGYTF
cdr3_nt: TGTGCCAGCAGCCCTGGGACAAGGATTGGTGGCTACACCTTC

j_call: TRBJ2-7
clone_size: NA
d_call: TRBD1
v_call: TRBV6-5
cdr3_aa: CASSGGRSEQYF
cdr3_nt: TGTGCCAGCTCAGGGGGCAGGAGCGAGCAGTACTTC

j_call: TRBJ1-2
clone_size: once
d_call: NA
v_call: TRBV5-1
cdr3_aa: CASSASPGNSGYTF
cdr3_nt: TGCGCCAGCAGCGCGAGTCCAGGGAATAGTGGCTACACCTTC

j_call: TRBJ1-1
clone_size: NA
d_call: NA
v_call: TRBV6-6
cdr3_aa: CASNLRTSNTEAFF
cdr3_nt: TGTGCCAGCAACCTACGGACATCGAACACTGAAGCTTTCTTT

j_call: TRBJ2-3
clone_size: NA
d_call: TRBD1
v_call: TRBV11-2
cdr3_aa: CASSSRDRGEDTQYF
cdr3_nt: TGTGCCAGCAGCTCGCGGGACAGGGGTGAAGATACGCAGTATTTT

j_call: TRBJ2-1
clone_size: NA
d_call: NA
v_call: TRBV9
cdr3_aa: CASSDTGFYNEQFF
cdr3_nt: TGTGCCAGCAGCGATACAGGGTTCTACAATGAGCAGTTCTTC

j_call: TRBJ1-1
clone_size: NA
d_call: NA
v_call: TRBV27
cdr3_aa: CASSLGHNTEAFF
cdr3_nt: TGTGCCAGCAGTTTAGGACACAACACTGAAGCTTTCTTT

j_call: TRBJ1-2
clone_size: NA
d_call: NA
v_call: TRBV30
cdr3_aa: CAWSVNRQGIYTF
cdr3_nt: TGTGCCTGGAGTGTAAATCGGCAGGGAATCTACACCTTC

j_call: TRBJ2-3
clone_size: NA
d_call: NA
v_call: TRBV5-6
cdr3_aa: CASSLKVEFTDTQYF
cdr3_nt: TGTGCCAGCAGCTTAAAGGTGGAGTTCACAGATACGCAGTATTTT

j_call: TRBJ2-1
clone_size: NA
d_call: NA
v_call: TRBV27
cdr3_aa: CASKPGGAGYNEQFF
cdr3_nt: TGTGCCAGCAAACCGGGGGGCGCGGGATACAATGAGCAGTTCTTC

j_call: TRBJ1-3
clone_size: NA
d_call: NA
v_call: TRBV2
cdr3_aa: CASSEQISGNTIYF
cdr3_nt: TGTGCCAGCAGTGAACAAATCTCTGGAAACACCATATATTTT

j_call: TRBJ2-7
clone_size: NA
d_call: NA
v_call: TRBV2
cdr3_aa: CASSENIGRVVYEQYF
cdr3_nt: TGTGCCAGCAGTGAAAATATCGGGAGAGTAGTCTACGAGCAGTACTTC

j_call: TRBJ2-3
clone_size: NA
d_call: TRBD2
v_call: TRBV27
cdr3_aa: CASSFLSAGEGTDTQYF
cdr3_nt: TGTGCCAGCAGTTTCTTATCAGCGGGGGAAGGCACAGATACGCAGTATTTT

j_call: TRBJ2-3
clone_size: NA
d_call: TRBD1
v_call: TRBV27
cdr3_aa: CASSREGATDTQYF
cdr3_nt: TGTGCCAGCAGTCGAGAGGGGGCCACAGATACGCAGTATTTT

j_call: TRBJ2-7
clone_size: NA
d_call: NA
v_call: TRBV10-2
cdr3_aa: CANPGASTYEQYF
cdr3_nt: TGCGCCAACCCGGGAGCTAGCACCTACGAGCAGTACTTC

j_call: TRBJ2-1
clone_size: NA
d_call: NA
v_call: TRBV10-3
cdr3_aa: CAISLYREYNEQFF
cdr3_nt: TGTGCCATCAGTTTATACCGGGAATACAATGAGCAGTTCTTC

j_call: TRBJ2-2
clone_size: NA
d_call: TRBD2
v_call: TRBV30
cdr3_aa: CASSRGGTGELFF
cdr3_nt: TGTGCCTCTTCCCGGGGGGGCACCGGGGAGCTGTTTTTT

j_call: TRBJ1-5
clone_size: NA
d_call: TRBD1
v_call: TRBV5-6
cdr3_aa: CASSLWTGRDQPQHF
cdr3_nt: TGTGCCAGCAGCCTCTGGACAGGGAGAGATCAGCCCCAGCATTTT

j_call: TRBJ2-2
clone_size: NA
d_call: TRBD2
v_call: TRBV9
cdr3_aa: CASSVDWEGMGELFF
cdr3_nt: TGTGCCAGCAGCGTAGATTGGGAGGGAATGGGGGAGCTGTTTTTT

j_call: TRBJ2-7
clone_size: NA
d_call: NA
v_call: TRBV28
cdr3_aa: CASSLSEAAHSYEQYF
cdr3_nt: TGTGCCAGCAGTTTGTCGGAAGCGGCACATTCCTACGAGCAGTACTTC

j_call: TRBJ1-4
clone_size: NA
d_call: NA
v_call: TRBV28
cdr3_aa: CASRVGEEKLFF
cdr3_nt: TGTGCCAGCCGAGTTGGAGAGGAAAAACTGTTTTTT

j_call: TRBJ1-1
clone_size: NA
d_call: TRBD1
v_call: TRBV18
cdr3_aa: CASSPRQGGVTEAFF
cdr3_nt: TGTGCCAGCTCACCGCGACAGGGGGGCGTCACTGAAGCTTTCTTT

j_call: TRBJ1-2
clone_size: few
d_call: NA
v_call: TRBV6-5
cdr3_aa: CASSDSYGYTF
cdr3_nt: TGTGCCAGCAGTGACAGCTATGGCTACACCTTC

j_call: TRBJ1-5
clone_size: NA
d_call: TRBD1
v_call: TRBV19
cdr3_aa: CASRIDRGNQPQHF
cdr3_nt: TGTGCCAGTAGGATCGACAGGGGCAATCAGCCCCAGCATTTT